The 7 T cell receptor beta chains below all came from one sample that was sequenced in a study of monozygotic twins with cystic fibrosis. The protocol was immunoSEQ multiplex PCR, while the TCRdb copy is restricted to in-frame clones and leaves out a portion. The sample consists of 30,000 or so clones, 66% of them appearing once. Source material: blood. The receptor source for this set is a girl aged 10 to 17 with cystic fibrosis.

The chain couples TRBV25-1 to TRBJ2-5; 9 positions agree with TRBD2. CDR3 length: 14 residues. The V and J ends lost 6 bases and 6 bases, in that order; junction bases with no gene match: 8. The germline CDR1 and CDR2 sequences are MGHDK and SYGVNS. The CDR3 sequence is CASRLGLAGQTQYF. CDR3 DNA sequence: TGTGCCAGCAGACTGGGACTAGCTGGTCAGACCCAGTACTTC.

This clone was counted a few times. This rearrangement joins TRBV13 to TRBJ1-1, with D possibly being TRBD1 (5 bases). Per the germline V gene, CDR1 is PRHDT and CDR2 is FYEKMQ (reference sequence). This CDR3 is built from 15 residues. The ends were cut back, 2 bases at V and 0 bases at J, with 10 bases in the middle. The CDR3 DNA is TGTGCCAGCAGCTTACCCGGGACCTTGAACACTGAAGCTTTCTTT. Translating it yields CASSLPGTLNTEAFF.

This rearrangement joins TRBV6-5 to TRBJ2-5; 8 bases agree with TRBD1. This CDR3 spans 16 amino acids. V was clipped by 2 bases and J by 0 bases; unmatched bases: 5. Germline V CDR1 and CDR2: MNHEY, SVGAGI. The CDR3 sequence: CASSYDRGYDQETQYF. The CDR3 coding sequence is TGTGCCAGCAGTTACGACAGGGGCTACGACCAAGAGACCCAGTACTTC.

The chain carries TRBV7-2 and TRBJ2-7; 13 bases fit TRBD2. With V trimmed by 6 bases and J by 7 bases, 12 bases remained unmatched. The germline gives CDR1 SGHTA, CDR2 FQGNSA. This CDR3 comprises 16 residues. This CDR3 is CASSSGLAGAMGEQYF. Written as DNA, the CDR3 is TGTGCCAGCAGTTCCGGACTAGCGGGAGCCATGGGGGAGCAGTACTTC.

V is TRBV30 and J is TRBJ2-1; D remains unclear. V gave up 5 bases and J gave up 0 bases, with 11 bases separating them. Germline V gene lookup returns CDR1 GTSNPN and CDR2 SVGIG (reference sequence). CDR3 length equals 14 residues. The CDR3 loop is CAWEDQFSYNEQFF. As DNA, the CDR3 is TGTGCCTGGGAGGATCAGTTCTCCTACAATGAGCAGTTCTTC.

The CDR3 nucleotides are TGTGCCAGCAGCTTGGGACAGCTAGGGGGCTACGAGCAGTACTTC. Its translation is CASSLGQLGGYEQYF. The rearrangement links TRBV5-6 to TRBJ2-7, with D possibly TRBD1 on 6 matching bases. Trimming pared 0 bases from V and 3 bases from J, leaving 13 bases between. The V gene's germline CDR1 is SGHDT and CDR2 YYEEEE. The CDR3 has 15 residues.

V gene TRBV30 combines with J gene TRBJ1-5; D possibly corresponds to TRBD1 (5 bases). The CDR3 runs to 13 residues. V lost 1 base, J lost 3 bases, and 7 bases lay in between. CDR1 and CDR2 from the germline V gene are GTSNPN and SVGIG (reference sequence). The CDR3 DNA follows: TGTGCCTGGAGTGGCAGGGACAATCAGCCCCAGCATTTT. Its protein is CAWSGRDNQPQHF.